This T cell receptor (beta chain) was documented in a study of blood T cell repertoires in COVID-19. Study-level background: Material from acute and convalescent COVID-19 was sourced from the United States, Italy and Spain. From T cells, B-cell-depleted T cells, or PBMCs came the material, which was cDNA or gDNA.

The CDR3 is 14 amino acids. Germline-derived CDR1 and CDR2 are LGHDT and YNNKEL (reference sequence). V dropped 4 bases and J dropped 4 bases, with 12 bases sitting between them. Original processing notes: From reference gene primer amplification, estimates of nucleated cell counts were derived. This table comes from immunoSEQ multiplex PCR, and its TCRdb copy is limited to in-frame clones, with some not included. V, J and clone size reflect that table, while D and trimming were determined from the DNA. The sample carries some 64,000 clones, 84% recorded once. Seattle participants joined during active infection and were tracked over time.

The receptor comes from a man aged 55-75 years with COVID-19, enrolled during active disease. The rearrangement uses TRBV3-1 (or the pseudogene TRBV3-2) and TRBJ2-3, with D tentatively TRBD2 (6 bases). Sequenced input: peripheral blood. The CDR3: CASSRRDFPDTQYF. The CDR3 DNA reads as TGTGCCAGCAGCCGAAGGGACTTCCCAGATACGCAGTATTTT.